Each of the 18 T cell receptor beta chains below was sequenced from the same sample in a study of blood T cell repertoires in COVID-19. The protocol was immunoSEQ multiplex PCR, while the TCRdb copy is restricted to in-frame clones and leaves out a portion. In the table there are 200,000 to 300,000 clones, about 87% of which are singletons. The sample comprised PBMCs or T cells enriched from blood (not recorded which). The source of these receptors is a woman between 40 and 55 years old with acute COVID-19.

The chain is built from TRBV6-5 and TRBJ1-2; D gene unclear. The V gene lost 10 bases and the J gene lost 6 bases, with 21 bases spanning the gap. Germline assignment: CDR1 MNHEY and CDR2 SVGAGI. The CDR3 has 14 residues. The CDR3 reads CANQLNGVEDGYTF. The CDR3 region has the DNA TGTGCCAACCAGCTCAACGGGGTTGAAGATGGCTACACCTTC.

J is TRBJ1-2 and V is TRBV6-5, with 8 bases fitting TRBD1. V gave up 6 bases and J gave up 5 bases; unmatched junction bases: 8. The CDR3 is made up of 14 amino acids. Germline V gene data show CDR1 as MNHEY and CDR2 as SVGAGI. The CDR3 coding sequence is TGTGCCAGCAGGACAGGACAGGGAGCGTATGGCTACACCTTC. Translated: CASRTGQGAYGYTF.

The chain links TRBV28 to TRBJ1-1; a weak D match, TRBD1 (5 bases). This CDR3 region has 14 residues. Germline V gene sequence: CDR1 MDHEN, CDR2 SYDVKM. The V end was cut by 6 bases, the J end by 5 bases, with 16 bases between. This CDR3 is CASRPGADWTEAFF. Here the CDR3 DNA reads TGTGCCAGCAGACCTGGGGCTGATTGGACTGAAGCTTTCTTT.

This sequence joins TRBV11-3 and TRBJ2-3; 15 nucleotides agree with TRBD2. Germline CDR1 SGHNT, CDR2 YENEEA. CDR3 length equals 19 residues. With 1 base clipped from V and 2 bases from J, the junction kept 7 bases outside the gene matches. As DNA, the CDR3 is TGTGCCAGCAGCTTAGGTTTGGGACTAGCGGGAGGCGACACAGATACGCAGTATTTT. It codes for CASSLGLGLAGGDTDTQYF.

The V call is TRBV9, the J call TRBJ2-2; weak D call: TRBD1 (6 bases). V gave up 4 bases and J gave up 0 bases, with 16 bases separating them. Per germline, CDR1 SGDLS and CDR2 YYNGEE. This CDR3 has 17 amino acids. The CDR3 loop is CASSTTPGTTNTGELFF. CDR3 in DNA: TGTGCCAGCAGCACCACCCCCGGGACAACGAACACCGGGGAGCTGTTTTTT.

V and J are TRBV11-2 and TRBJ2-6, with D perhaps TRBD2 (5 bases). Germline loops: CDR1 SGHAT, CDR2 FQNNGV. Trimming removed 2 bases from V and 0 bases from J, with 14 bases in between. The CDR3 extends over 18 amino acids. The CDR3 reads CASSLSRTLNSGANVLTF. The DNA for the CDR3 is TGTGCCAGCAGCTTATCCCGGACTTTGAACTCTGGGGCCAACGTCCTGACTTTC.

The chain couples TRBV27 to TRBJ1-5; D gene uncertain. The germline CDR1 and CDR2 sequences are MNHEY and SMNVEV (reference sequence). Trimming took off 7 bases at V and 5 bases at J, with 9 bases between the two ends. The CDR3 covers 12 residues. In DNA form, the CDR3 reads TGTGCCAGCACTACACGGGATCAGCCCCAGCATTTT. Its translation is CASTTRDQPQHF.

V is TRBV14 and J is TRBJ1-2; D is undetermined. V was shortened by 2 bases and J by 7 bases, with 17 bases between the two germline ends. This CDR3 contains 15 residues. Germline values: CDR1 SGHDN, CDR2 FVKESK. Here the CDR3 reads CASSQLGSTTFGYTF. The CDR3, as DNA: TGTGCCAGCAGCCAACTCGGGAGTACTACCTTTGGCTACACCTTC.

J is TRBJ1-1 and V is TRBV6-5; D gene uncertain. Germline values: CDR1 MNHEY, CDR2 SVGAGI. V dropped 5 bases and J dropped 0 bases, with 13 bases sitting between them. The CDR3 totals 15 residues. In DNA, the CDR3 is TGTGCCAGCAGTCCACCAGGTGCCCTGAACACTGAAGCTTTCTTT. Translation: CASSPPGALNTEAFF.

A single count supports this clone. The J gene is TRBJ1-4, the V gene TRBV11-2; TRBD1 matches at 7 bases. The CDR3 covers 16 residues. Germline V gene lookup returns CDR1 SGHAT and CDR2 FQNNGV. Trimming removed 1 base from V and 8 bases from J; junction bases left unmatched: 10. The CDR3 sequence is CASSLGRTGEVEKLFF. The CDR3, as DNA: TGTGCCAGCAGCTTAGGACGAACAGGGGAGGTGGAAAAACTGTTTTTT.

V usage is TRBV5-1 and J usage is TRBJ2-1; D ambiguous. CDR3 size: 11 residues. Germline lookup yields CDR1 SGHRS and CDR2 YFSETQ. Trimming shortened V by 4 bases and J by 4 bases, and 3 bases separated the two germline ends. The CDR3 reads CASSTYNEQFF. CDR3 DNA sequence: TGCGCCAGCAGCACTTACAATGAGCAGTTCTTC.

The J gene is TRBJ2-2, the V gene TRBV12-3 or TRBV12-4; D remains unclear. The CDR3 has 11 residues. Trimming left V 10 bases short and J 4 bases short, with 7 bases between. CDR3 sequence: CATMFTGELFF. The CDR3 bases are TGTGCCACCATGTTCACCGGGGAGCTGTTTTTT.

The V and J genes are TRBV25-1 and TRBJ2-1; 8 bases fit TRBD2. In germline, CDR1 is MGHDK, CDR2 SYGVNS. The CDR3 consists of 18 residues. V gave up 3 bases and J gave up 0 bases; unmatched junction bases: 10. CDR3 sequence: CASSDRGLSGSSYNEQFF. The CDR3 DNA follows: TGTGCCAGCAGTGATCGAGGGTTAAGCGGGAGCTCCTACAATGAGCAGTTCTTC.

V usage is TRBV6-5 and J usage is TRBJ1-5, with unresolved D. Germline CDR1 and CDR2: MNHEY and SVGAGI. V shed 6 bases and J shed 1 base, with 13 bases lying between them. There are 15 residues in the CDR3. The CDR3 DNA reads TGTGCCAGCAGAGCAGAAACGCGGAGCAATCAGCCCCAGCATTTT. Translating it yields CASRAETRSNQPQHF.

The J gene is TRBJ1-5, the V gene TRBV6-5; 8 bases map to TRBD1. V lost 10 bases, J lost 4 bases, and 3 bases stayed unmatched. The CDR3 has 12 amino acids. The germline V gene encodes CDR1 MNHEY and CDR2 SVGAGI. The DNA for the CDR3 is TGTGCCACCCGACAGGGGAATCAGCCCCAGCATTTT. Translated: CATRQGNQPQHF.

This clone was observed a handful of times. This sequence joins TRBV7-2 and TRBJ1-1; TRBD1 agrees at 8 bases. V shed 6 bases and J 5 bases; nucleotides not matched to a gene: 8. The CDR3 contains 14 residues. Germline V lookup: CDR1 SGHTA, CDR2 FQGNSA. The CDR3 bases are TGTGCCAGCAGTCTACAGGGGGATGGGACTGAAGCTTTCTTT. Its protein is CASSLQGDGTEAFF.

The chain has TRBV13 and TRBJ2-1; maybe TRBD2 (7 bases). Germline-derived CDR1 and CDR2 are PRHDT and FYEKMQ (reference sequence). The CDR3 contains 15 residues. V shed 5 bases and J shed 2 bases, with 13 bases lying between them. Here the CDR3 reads CASSLSGTTYNEQFF. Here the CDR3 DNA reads TGTGCCAGCAGCCTGAGCGGGACAACCTACAATGAGCAGTTCTTC. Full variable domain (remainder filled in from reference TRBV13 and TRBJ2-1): AAGVIQSPRHLIKEKRETATLKCYPIPRHDTVYWYQQGPGQDPQFLISFYEKMQSDKGSIPDRFSAQQFSDYHSELNMSSLELGDSALYFCASSLSGTTYNEQFFGPGTRLTVL.

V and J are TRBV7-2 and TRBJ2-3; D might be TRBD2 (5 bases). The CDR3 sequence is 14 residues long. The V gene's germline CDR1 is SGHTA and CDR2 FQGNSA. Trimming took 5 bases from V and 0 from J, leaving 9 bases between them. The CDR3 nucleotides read TGTGCCAGCAGCCCCGGGGTTAGCACAGATACGCAGTATTTT. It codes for CASSPGVSTDTQYF.